The clone carrying this T cell receptor (beta chain) was observed once. V lost 8 bases and J lost 8; bases outside the gene matches: 16. This CDR3 has 15 amino acids. CDR1 MDHEN and CDR2 SYDVKM come from the germline V gene. The table came from immunoSEQ multiplex PCR; TCRdb's copy has only in-frame clones and leaves some out. The table lists 600,000 to 700,000 clones, around 73% of them singletons, with around 2% in the top ten. The data originate from a study of shared clonotypes between healthy human individuals. The sample taken for sequencing was memory CD4+ T cells sorted from blood. The subset: CD45RA-negative fraction. This receptor was taken from a woman aged 25 to 45 in good health. The J gene is TRBJ1-2, the V gene TRBV28; TRBD1 agrees at 8 bases. The CDR3 DNA is TGTGCCAGCTCCCTGGATCTTGGGACAGGTTGGGGCTACACCTTC. Residues: CASSLDLGTGWGYTF.